This T cell receptor beta chain was captured by sequencing in a study of T-cell reconstitution after alpha-beta-depleted transplantation in children. Notes on the study in general: Where alpha-beta T cells came from about two months after transplant was reportedly several hundred expanded graft clones. T-cell counts and diversity were attributed mostly to newly produced T cells one year after transplant. There were some patients whose high TCRbeta diversity at day 60 came from surviving recipient T cells and thymic progenitors.

The CDR3 extends over 12 amino acids. The germline V and J ends were trimmed by 5 bases and 0 bases, with 5 bases remaining between them. Germline lookup yields CDR1 DFQATT and CDR2 SNEGSKA (reference sequence). Remarks on this clonotype: Its antigen remains unidentified.

Preparation of the TCRbeta library used unique molecular identifiers. TCRdb re-analysed the PCR reads in MiXCR, keeping a single row per CDR3 protein. This sample yields approximately 1,000,000 distinct CDR3 sequences, of which about 30% are seen a single time; about 28% belongs to the top ten. This sample comprised PBMCs, mostly from graft donor cells, obtained 360 days after TCRalphabeta/CD19-depleted stem cell transplant. The genes are TRBV20-1 and TRBJ1-5, with no clear D. The receptor was isolated from a boy in the first two years of life who had a stem cell transplant for SCID, so the T cells may come from the graft donor. The CDR3: CSAENSNQPQHF. The CDR3 DNA reads as TGCAGTGCTGAGAATAGCAATCAGCCCCAGCATTTT.